One sample yielded the 32 T cell receptor beta chains listed below, sequenced in a study of cytomegalovirus exposure and HLA in healthy donors. The PCR made use of 60 Vbeta and 13 Jbeta primers. Measured with immunoSEQ multiplex PCR; TCRdb has only the in-frame clones, and not every one. This sample yields 95,000 to 150,000 clones, of which about four fifths are seen a single time; around 8% belongs to the top ten. Sequencing was carried out using PBMCs. These receptors all come from a female donor in good health and CMV-seropositive.

This chain joins TRBV2 and TRBJ1-5; TRBD1 agrees at 7 bases. V was clipped by 4 bases and J by 6 bases; unmatched bases: 6. Germline CDR1 reads SNHLY; CDR2 reads FYNNEI. This CDR3 contains 14 residues. The chain's CDR3 is CASSGNRGGQPQHF. CDR3 nucleotides: TGTGCCAGCAGTGGAAACAGGGGTGGTCAGCCCCAGCATTTT.

This chain uses TRBV2 with TRBJ1-4, with a possible D match to TRBD1 (6 bases). V lost 6 bases, J lost 10 bases, and 18 bases lay in between. In germline, CDR1 is SNHLY, CDR2 FYNNEI. The CDR3 contains 14 residues. CDR3 amino acids: CASRRGSDGGKLFF. CDR3 nucleotides: TGTGCCAGCAGGAGGGGGTCGGACGGTGGAAAACTGTTTTTT.

The chain employs TRBV19 and TRBJ1-2; 7 positions agree with TRBD1. Per the germline V gene, CDR1 is LNHDA and CDR2 is SQIVND (reference sequence). This CDR3 spans 12 amino acids. Trimming cost V 6 bases and J 11 bases; bases outside gene matches: 9. The CDR3 DNA is TGTGCCAGTAGGATGGGGACAGTGAGTTACACCTTC. Its translation: CASRMGTVSYTF.

This chain joins TRBV19 and TRBJ1-4; no clear D gene. The germline V and J ends were trimmed by 6 bases and 4 bases, with 12 bases remaining between them. Germline CDR1 LNHDA, CDR2 SQIVND (reference sequence). The CDR3 extends over 14 amino acids. The CDR3 region is CASSQTAVNEKLFF. The DNA of the CDR3 is TGTGCCAGTAGCCAAACAGCGGTTAATGAAAAACTGTTTTTT. The full variable domain, its missing parts supplied by reference TRBV19 and TRBJ1-4, is DGGITQSPKYLFRKEGQNVTLSCEQNLNHDAMYWYRQDPGQGLRLIYYSQIVNDFQKGDIAEGYSVSREKKESFPLTVTSAQKNPTAFYLCASSQTAVNEKLFFGSGTQLSVL.

The CDR3 DNA sequence: TGTGCCAGCAGCTTAGCGGGCATGGGGGAGCTGTTTTTT. It translates to CASSLAGMGELFF. V usage is TRBV7-6 and J usage is TRBJ2-2; D gene unclear. Germline CDR1 is SGHVS and CDR2 is FNYEAQ. The CDR3 totals 13 residues. Trimming shortened V by 0 bases and J by 8 bases, and 7 bases separated the two germline ends.

In DNA, the CDR3 is TGCGCCAGCATTACAGGGGGTGATAGCAATCAGCCCCAGCATTTT. It specifies CASITGGDSNQPQHF. The J gene is TRBJ1-5, the V gene TRBV5-1; 8 bases agree with TRBD1. The CDR3 is 15 amino acids. The V segment lost 6 bases and the J segment 0 bases; nucleotides outside the gene matches: 5. Germline V gene sequence: CDR1 SGHRS, CDR2 YFSETQ.

This clone was found a few times. This chain uses TRBV6-1 with TRBJ2-7; tentatively, D is TRBD1 (6 bases). V lost 10 bases and J lost 7, with 20 bases in between. The CDR3 has 13 amino acids. Germline CDR1 reads MNHNS; CDR2 reads SASEGT. The CDR3 sequence is CAITRDRSGEQYF. The CDR3 nucleotides read TGTGCCATTACTCGTGACAGGTCTGGGGAGCAGTACTTC.

J is TRBJ2-6 and V is TRBV9; 9 bases are shared with TRBD1. The V gene end was trimmed by 2 bases and the J gene end by 1 base; junction bases not matched to a gene: 1. CDR1 is SGDLS, CDR2 YYNGEE, per germline. The CDR3 is 16 amino acids. As DNA, the CDR3 is TGTGCCAGCAGCGTGGGACAGGGATCTGGGGCCAACGTCCTGACTTTC. This gives the protein CASSVGQGSGANVLTF. The variable domain in full, with the rest retrieved from reference TRBV9 and TRBJ2-6, is DSGVTQTPKHLITATGQRVTLRCSPRSGDLSVYWYQQSLDQGLQFLIQYYNGEERAKGNILERFSAQQFPDLHSELNLSSLELGDSALYFCASSVGQGSGANVLTFGAGSRLTVL.

CDR3 in amino acids: CASGLRFYEQYF. CDR3 nucleotide sequence: TGTGCCAGCGGTCTTAGATTCTACGAGCAGTACTTC. The chain has TRBV2 and TRBJ2-7; D unresolved. This CDR3 has 12 residues. Looked up from germline, CDR1 is SNHLY and CDR2 is FYNNEI. Trimming took off 8 bases at V and 3 bases at J, with 11 bases between the two ends.

The V and J genes are TRBV7-6 and TRBJ2-2, with 10 bases matching TRBD2. The CDR3 is 15 residues long. Germline trimming cut 1 base from V and 6 bases from J; bases unmatched to any gene: 2. Germline lookup yields CDR1 SGHVS and CDR2 FNYEAQ. CDR3: CASSLDSGGAGELFF. The CDR3 nucleotides read TGTGCCAGCAGCTTAGACAGCGGGGGGGCCGGGGAGCTGTTTTTT.

The chain employs TRBV9 and TRBJ2-2; 7 bases align to TRBD2. Losses at the gene ends were 3 bases for V and 1 base for J; bases not matched to a gene: 6. This CDR3 region has 16 residues. The V gene's germline CDR1 is SGDLS and CDR2 YYNGEE. CDR3 sequence: CASSAPSGRNTGELFF. The CDR3 region has the DNA TGTGCCAGCAGCGCCCCTAGCGGACGGAACACCGGGGAGCTGTTTTTT.

This chain joins TRBV6-1 and TRBJ1-1; TRBD1 might be the D (5 bases). This CDR3 has 12 residues. V was clipped by 4 bases and J by 10 bases, with 13 bases between them. Per the germline V gene, CDR1 is MNHNS and CDR2 is SASEGT. The CDR3 nucleotides are TGTGCCAGCAGTGGGCAGGGTTTAGGAGCTTTCTTT. Amino acid sequence: CASSGQGLGAFF.

The chain employs TRBV10-3 and TRBJ2-2; maybe TRBD1 (5 bases). The germline V gene encodes CDR1 ENHRY and CDR2 SYGVKD. Trimming left V 0 bases short and J 0 bases short, with 8 bases between. The CDR3 contains 16 residues. In nucleotides, the CDR3 is TGTGCCATCAGTGAGTCTAGACAGACGAACACCGGGGAGCTGTTTTTT. Residues: CAISESRQTNTGELFF.

The chain is built from TRBV6-5 and TRBJ2-7; D possibly corresponds to TRBD1 (6 bases). CDR3 size: 15 residues. Germline V lookup: CDR1 MNHEY, CDR2 SVGAGI. Trimming removed 0 bases at V and 2 bases at J, with 11 bases between. CDR3 sequence: CASSYSLTGPYEQYF. The CDR3, as DNA: TGTGCCAGCAGTTACTCACTGACAGGCCCCTACGAGCAGTACTTC.

This chain connects TRBV18 to TRBJ2-2, with 7 bases that match TRBD2. V dropped 0 bases and J dropped 6; count of bases not matched to a gene: 7. Germline loops: CDR1 KGHSH, CDR2 LQKENI. The CDR3 length is 16 residues. The CDR3 protein is CASSPPASGRAGELFF. The DNA of the CDR3 is TGTGCCAGCTCACCACCGGCTAGCGGCCGCGCCGGGGAGCTGTTTTTT.

V is TRBV27 and J is TRBJ1-5; tentatively, D is TRBD1 (5 bases). CDR3 length: 15 amino acids. Trimming pared 3 bases from V and 2 bases from J, leaving 11 bases between. Germline CDR1 and CDR2: MNHEY and SMNVEV (reference sequence). The CDR3 protein is CASSFSGLGNQPQHF. As DNA, the CDR3 is TGTGCCAGCAGTTTTTCAGGGTTAGGCAATCAGCCCCAGCATTTT.

The chain combines TRBV18 with TRBJ2-5; D is unclear. The length of the CDR3 is 13 residues. Trimming removed 4 bases from V and 1 base from J, with 7 bases in between. CDR1 is KGHSH and CDR2 is LQKENI in the germline V gene. In nucleotides, the CDR3 is TGTGCCAGCTCACTGACATTCCAAGAGACCCAGTACTTC. Residues: CASSLTFQETQYF.

This chain joins TRBV19 and TRBJ1-1, with TRBD1 matching 7 bases. This CDR3 is 14 amino acids long. Germline loops: CDR1 LNHDA, CDR2 SQIVND (reference sequence). Germline trimming cut 7 bases from V and 0 bases from J; bases unmatched to any gene: 5. CDR3 protein: CASTKGQLNTEAFF. The CDR3 bases are TGTGCCAGTACCAAGGGACAGTTGAACACTGAAGCTTTCTTT.

This sequence joins TRBV6-5 and TRBJ1-1; D gene unclear. The V gene's germline CDR1 is MNHEY and CDR2 SVGAGI. V lost 8 bases, J lost 4 bases, and 14 bases lay in between. The CDR3 spans 13 residues. Here the CDR3 reads CASQLVIGTEAFF. CDR3 DNA sequence: TGTGCCAGCCAATTAGTAATTGGCACTGAAGCTTTCTTT.

The V gene is TRBV18, the J gene TRBJ1-1; perhaps TRBD1 as D (6 bases). Germline lookup yields CDR1 KGHSH and CDR2 LQKENI. V was trimmed by 3 bases and J by 3 bases, leaving 11 bases between them. The CDR3 spans 14 residues. CDR3 nucleotides: TGTGCCAGCTCACCGCGGGGGGCGCACACTGAAGCTTTCTTT. As protein: CASSPRGAHTEAFF.

This chain links TRBV6-1 with TRBJ1-1; 8 bases are shared with TRBD1. The CDR3 consists of 14 residues. J lost 5 bases, V lost 2 bases, and 4 bases had no gene match. The V gene's germline CDR1 is MNHNS and CDR2 SASEGT. CDR3 bases: TGTGCCAGCAGTGAATCGAGACAGGGGACTGAAGCTTTCTTT. It specifies CASSESRQGTEAFF.

This CDR3 is CASSSYRGSTEAFF. The CDR3 DNA sequence: TGTGCCAGCAGCTCTTACAGGGGTAGCACTGAAGCTTTCTTT. The V call is TRBV13, the J call TRBJ1-1, with TRBD1 matching over 7 bases. The CDR3 runs to 14 residues. Per the germline V gene, CDR1 is PRHDT and CDR2 is FYEKMQ (reference sequence). J was trimmed by 4 bases and V by 4 bases; bases with no gene match: 6.

V gene TRBV6-6 combines with J gene TRBJ1-6, with D perhaps matching TRBD1 (6 bases). Looked up from germline, CDR1 is MNHNY and CDR2 is SVGAGI (reference sequence). The V end was cut by 7 bases, the J end by 11 bases, with 15 bases between. The length of the CDR3 is 13 residues. The CDR3 region is CASNQQGPTPLHF. The DNA of the CDR3 is TGTGCCAGCAATCAACAGGGCCCCACACCCCTCCACTTT.

The chain links TRBV28 to TRBJ1-1; maybe TRBD1 (5 bases). CDR3 length: 15 amino acids. V shed 4 bases and J shed 3 bases, with 15 bases lying between them. Germline assignment: CDR1 MDHEN and CDR2 SYDVKM. CDR3 in DNA: TGTGCCAGCAGTTACACAGGAAACTACGACACTGAAGCTTTCTTT. Its protein is CASSYTGNYDTEAFF. Combining the CDR3 with reference TRBV28 and TRBJ1-1 gives the whole variable domain DVKVTQSSRYLVKRTGEKVFLECVQDMDHENMFWYRQDPGLGLRLIYFSYDVKMKEKGDIPEGYSVSREKKERFSLILESASTNQTSMYLCASSYTGNYDTEAFFGQGTRLTVV.

This chain joins TRBV18 and TRBJ1-4, with 7 bases matching TRBD1. The CDR3 length is 15 residues. V trimming: 6 bases; J trimming: 8 bases; junction bases outside the gene matches: 12. Germline V gene lookup returns CDR1 KGHSH and CDR2 LQKENI. CDR3: CASSQMGEDREKLFF. In DNA, the CDR3 is TGTGCCAGCTCCCAGATGGGCGAGGACAGGGAAAAACTGTTTTTT.

The chain joins TRBV7-9 to TRBJ1-5; D call uncertain. The germline V and J ends were trimmed by 4 bases and 0 bases, with 10 bases remaining between them. The CDR3 sequence is 15 residues long. Germline CDR1 and CDR2: SEHNR and FQNEAQ (reference sequence). The CDR3 DNA follows: TGTGCCAGCAGCTCGTCAGAATATAGCAATCAGCCCCAGCATTTT. It yields the protein CASSSSEYSNQPQHF.

The chain couples TRBV11-2 to TRBJ1-1; D is perhaps TRBD1 (5 bases). Germline CDR1 and CDR2: SGHAT and FQNNGV. V was trimmed by 2 bases and J by 11 bases, leaving 18 bases between them. The CDR3 contains 14 residues. CDR3 in DNA: TGTGCCAGCAGCTTAAGTTTACGGGGGACTGGGGCTTTCTTT. It codes for CASSLSLRGTGAFF.

The rearrangement links TRBV7-2 to TRBJ2-5, with TRBD1 identical over 8 bases. CDR1 is SGHTA, CDR2 FQGNSA, per germline. The length of the CDR3 is 13 residues. After removal of 7 bases from V and 2 bases from J, the junction contained 3 bases not matched to a gene. The CDR3 reads CASTYRGQETQYF. For the CDR3, the DNA is TGTGCCAGCACCTACAGGGGGCAAGAGACCCAGTACTTC.

The chain couples TRBV27 to TRBJ1-1; a weak D match, TRBD1 (5 bases). CDR3 size: 14 residues. V was cut by 3 bases and J by 2 bases, with 10 bases left in between. The germline CDR1 and CDR2 sequences are MNHEY and SMNVEV (reference sequence). The CDR3 reads CASSFQGLNTEAFF. The CDR3 nucleotides read TGTGCCAGCAGTTTCCAGGGCCTCAACACTGAAGCTTTCTTT.

The rearrangement uses TRBV6-6 and TRBJ2-1; 10 positions match TRBD2. The CDR3 runs to 15 residues. In germline, CDR1 is MNHNY, CDR2 SVGAGI (reference sequence). With 7 bases clipped from V and 10 bases from J, the junction kept 13 bases outside the gene matches. CDR3 region: CASTESGGATPEQFF. The CDR3 coding sequence is TGTGCCAGCACTGAAAGCGGGGGGGCCACCCCCGAGCAGTTCTTC.

The genes are TRBV7-9 and TRBJ2-5, with D tentatively TRBD1 (7 bases). The germline gives CDR1 SEHNR, CDR2 FQNEAQ (reference sequence). The CDR3 extends over 15 amino acids. V was cut by 5 bases and J by 4 bases, with 17 bases left in between. The CDR3 protein is CASSPRQGGGETQYF. CDR3 nucleotides: TGTGCCAGCAGCCCCCGACAGGGAGGAGGAGAGACCCAGTACTTC.

The table lists this clone with a count of one. V usage is TRBV7-6 and J usage is TRBJ2-2; the match to TRBD2 covers 9 bases. The CDR3 is 18 residues long. Germline trimming cut 5 bases from V and 6 bases from J; bases unmatched to any gene: 16. Germline loops: CDR1 SGHVS, CDR2 FNYEAQ. CDR3 nucleotides: TGTGCCAGCAGCCCAGCGGTAACGGCGGGGGGGCTGGCCGGGGAGCTGTTTTTT. Translated, it gives CASSPAVTAGGLAGELFF.